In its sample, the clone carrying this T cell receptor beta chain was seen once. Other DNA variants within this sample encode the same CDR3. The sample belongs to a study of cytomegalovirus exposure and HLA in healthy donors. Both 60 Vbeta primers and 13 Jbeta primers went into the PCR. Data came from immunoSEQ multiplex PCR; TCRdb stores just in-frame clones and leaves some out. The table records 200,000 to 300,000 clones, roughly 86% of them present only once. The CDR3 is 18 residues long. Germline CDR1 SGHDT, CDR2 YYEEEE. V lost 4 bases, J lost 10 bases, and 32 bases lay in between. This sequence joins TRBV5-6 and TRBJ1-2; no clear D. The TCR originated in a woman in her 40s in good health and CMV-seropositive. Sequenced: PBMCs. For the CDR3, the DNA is TGTGCCAGCAGCCCACGTGTAGGGCGGAGGCAAACCTTTATTGTCTACACCTTC. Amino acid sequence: CASSPRVGRRQTFIVYTF.